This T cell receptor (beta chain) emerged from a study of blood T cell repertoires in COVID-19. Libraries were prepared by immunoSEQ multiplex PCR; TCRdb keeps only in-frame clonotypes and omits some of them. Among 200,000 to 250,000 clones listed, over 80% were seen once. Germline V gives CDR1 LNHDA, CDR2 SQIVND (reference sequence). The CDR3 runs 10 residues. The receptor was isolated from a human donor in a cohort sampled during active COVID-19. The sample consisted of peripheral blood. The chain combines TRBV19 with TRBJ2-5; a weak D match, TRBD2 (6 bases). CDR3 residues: CAAGRETQYF. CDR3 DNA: TGTGCGGCAGGGAGGGAGACCCAGTACTTC.